This T cell receptor (beta chain) was found in a study of human T cells and chemical hapten exposure (dated by TCRdb to the early 2020s). About the investigation overall: For sensitization, 2% DPC in acetone was applied to a 2 cm by 2 cm area of upper inner arm skin. Weekly therapeutic DPC doses were additionally applied to the scalp of patients throughout the approximately 23-week study period. Patch tests used Finn chambers with 0.01% DPC on the upper back, scored after 6 days by International Contact Dermatitis Research Group standards. Most of the patients in the cohort were female, and the cohort covered alopecia areata with under or over 50% scalp involvement, alopecia totalis and alopecia universalis. Libraries were pooled for sequencing, and variation in per-sample TCR yields was attributed mainly to small differences in library volumes within the pool. The study tracked peripheral blood TCR repertoire changes in vivo during primary and secondary sensitization to the hapten diphenylcyclopropenone (DPC) in alopecia patients. Blood samples were taken from patients before sensitization (week 0) and at 2, 6 and about 24 weeks after DPC sensitization. Blood for TCR sequencing was provided by twenty-nine alopecia patients at one to four time points (pre-sensitization, 2, 6 and 24 weeks). Results and caveats for the whole study, not just this receptor: The number of TCRs above 1 in 1000 frequency did not change with DPC sensitization; there was no evidence of global repertoire structure alterations. After repeated subsampling, changes were observed in the strength of the expansion versus patch-test correlation and in the threshold at which the correlation became significant. Compared with pre-sensitization or healthy control sets, expanded TCRs formed significantly more large CDR3 similarity clusters, which is consistent with antigen-driven responses. Because every patient had alopecia, a presumed autoimmune disease, the patients' immune response might differ from that of healthy individuals. A positive correlation was found between the number of PT1 expanded TCRs and patch test score, with significance reached at thresholds 8, 16 and 32 but not 4.

There are a few counts of this clonotype. The antigen this receptor binds is unknown. Base qualities are missing; no much larger clone stands one base away. Libraries came from RACE. The data were produced on a NextSeq 500. During library preparation, unique molecular identifiers were attached to individual cDNA molecules so that TCRs could be counted quantitatively and reproducibly. From each blood RNA sample, both TCR alpha and TCR beta chains were sequenced. The source study handled its data this way. A median of roughly 99,000 TCRs per sample was observed, with a range of about 20,000 to 700,000. V, J and CDR3 annotation of the TCR reads was carried out using the Decombinator software suite. Every sample was subsampled to the same number of TCRs (28,000) for the PS versus PT1 abundance plots. TCRs were defined as expanded if absent before sensitization and observed at least eight times at the 2-week time point. TCRdb redid the processing of the public reads, applying fastp at Q25 and MiXCR, and retained in-frame beta chains. Entries are consolidated by CDR3 protein sequence, retaining the most common genes and DNA. TCRdb, rather than the study authors, made the V and J calls. The sample table records around 250,000 distinct CDR3 sequences; 8.6% of these occur just once. Approximately 2.3% of the sample lies in the top ten.

The label giving this sample's time point can be read as: pre-sensitization, week 0. The intended sense of this specimen's treatment or condition label: therapeutic diphenylcyclopropenone sensitization with weekly scalp DPC. At every patch-test visit, the blood draw took place before the patch test was put on. To be eligible, patients had to be aged 18 to 70, diagnosed with alopecia and judged suitable for DPC therapy, while pregnant patients were excluded. Total RNA was extracted from unfractionated whole blood collected in Tempus Blood RNA tubes. CDR1 and CDR2, looked up from the germline V gene, are MNHEY and SVGAGI. The trim is 2 bases for V and 0 bases for J, with a gap of 5 bases between the germline ends. Spanning cysteine to phenylalanine, the CDR3 consists of 15 amino acids. Only the CDR3 DNA is retained, 45 bases long and in frame from the first base.

The TCR originated in a woman between 40 and 55 years old with alopecia areata. Some clones in this sample may be carry-over from other donors' samples. The sequence links TRBV6-5 to TRBJ2-6, with no D gene named confidently. The specimen was whole blood, collected in connection with sensitization to the hapten diphenylcyclopropenone (DPC). This receptor has the CDR3 CASSYQTSGANVLTF. The DNA sequence is TGTGCCAGCAGTTACCAGACCTCTGGGGCCAACGTCCTGACTTTC.